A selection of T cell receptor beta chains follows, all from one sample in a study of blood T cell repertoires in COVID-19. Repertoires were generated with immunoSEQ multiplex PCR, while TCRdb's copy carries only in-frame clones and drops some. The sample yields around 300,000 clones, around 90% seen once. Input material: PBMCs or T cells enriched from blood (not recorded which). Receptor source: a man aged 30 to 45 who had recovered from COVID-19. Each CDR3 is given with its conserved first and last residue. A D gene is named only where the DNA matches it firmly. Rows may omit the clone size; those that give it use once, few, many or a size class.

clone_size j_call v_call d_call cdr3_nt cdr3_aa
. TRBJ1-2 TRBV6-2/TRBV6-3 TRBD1 TGTGCCAGCAGCATACAGGGGAGTCGTGTGGGCTACACCTTC CASSIQGSRVGYTF
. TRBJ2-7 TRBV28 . TGTGCCAGCAGTTTGCGGACAGCCCCGGAGGTTAGCTACGAGCAGTACTTC CASSLRTAPEVSYEQYF
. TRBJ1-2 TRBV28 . TGTGCCAGCGGCGAGGCGGATTATGGCTACACCTTC CASGEADYGYTF
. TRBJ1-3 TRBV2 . TGTGCCAGCAGTGAAGCTCGGGGGTATGCTGGAAACACCATATATTTT CASSEARGYAGNTIYF
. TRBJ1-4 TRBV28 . TGTGCCAGCAGTTCCGTCGGAACTAATGAAAAACTGTTTTTT CASSSVGTNEKLFF
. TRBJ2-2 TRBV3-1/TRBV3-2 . TGTGCCAGCAGCCCACCAAAGGGCAGGGGGAACACCGGGGAGCTGTTTTTT CASSPPKGRGNTGELFF
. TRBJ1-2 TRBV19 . TGTGCCAGTAGTATGACAGTTTCAGCTAACTATGGCTACACCTTC CASSMTVSANYGYTF
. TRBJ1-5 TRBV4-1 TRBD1 TGCGCCAGCAGCCGATGGGACAGTGGGGATCAGCCCCAGCATTTT CASSRWDSGDQPQHF
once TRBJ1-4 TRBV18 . TGTGCCAGCTCACCCCCGACAGATCCAACTAATGAAAAACTGTTTTTT CASSPPTDPTNEKLFF
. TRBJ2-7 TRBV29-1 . TGCAGCCTCGAGGAGGGGATGTCCTACGAGCAGTACTTC CSLEEGMSYEQYF
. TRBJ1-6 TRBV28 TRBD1 TGTGCCAGCACAAAGCGGGACAGGGCAACACCCCTCCACTTT CASTKRDRATPLHF
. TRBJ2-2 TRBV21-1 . TGTGCCAGCAGCAACTCGGACAGCATCTACACCGGGGAGCTGTTTTTT CASSNSDSIYTGELFF
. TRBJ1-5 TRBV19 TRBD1 TGTGCCAGTAGTTGGTTGCAGGGGGCGGGTAATCAGCCCCAGCATTTT CASSWLQGAGNQPQHF
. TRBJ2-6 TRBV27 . TGTGCCAGCAGCCCCTTGGGCGGGGCCAACGTCCTGACTTTC CASSPLGGANVLTF
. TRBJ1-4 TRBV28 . TGTGCCAGCAGTACAAATGAAAAACTGTTTTTT CASSTNEKLFF
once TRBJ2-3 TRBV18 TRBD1 TGTGCCAGCTCACCTCGACAGGGGCTCACAGATACGCAGTATTTT CASSPRQGLTDTQYF
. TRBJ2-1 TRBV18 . TGTGCCAGCTCACCCTCGGGCTCCTACAATGAGCAGTTCTTC CASSPSGSYNEQFF
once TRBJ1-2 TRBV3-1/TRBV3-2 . TGTGCCAGCAGCCAATGGGGTCGAGGTCGGAGGGACTATGGCTACACCTTC CASSQWGRGRRDYGYTF
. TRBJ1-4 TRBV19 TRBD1 TGTGCCAGTCGGGACAGGGTGAGCTATGAAAAACTGTTTTTT CASRDRVSYEKLFF
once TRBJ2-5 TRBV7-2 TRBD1 TGTGCCAGCAGCTTAACGCTTTGGGACAGACAAGAGACCCAGTACTTC CASSLTLWDRQETQYF
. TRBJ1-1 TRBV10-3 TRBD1 TGTGCCATCAGTGAGCCCGGGACAGGGACCACTGAAGCTTTCTTT CAISEPGTGTTEAFF
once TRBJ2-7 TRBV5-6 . TGTGCCAGCAGCTTAGGAGGCTTGGAGCAGTACTTC CASSLGGLEQYF
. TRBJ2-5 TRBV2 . TGTGCCAGCAGTCCTGGACAGCTTCGAGAGACCCAGTACTTC CASSPGQLRETQYF
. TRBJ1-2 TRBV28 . TGTGCCAGCATTCCCAACGGGGTCTATGGCTACACCTTC CASIPNGVYGYTF
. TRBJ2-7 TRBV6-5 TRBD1 TGTGCCAGCAGCTCGGGACAGGGGGGTCGGTACGAGCAGTACTTC CASSSGQGGRYEQYF
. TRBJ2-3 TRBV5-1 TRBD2 TGCGCCAGCAGCTTGGGCCTACTAGCGGACCCTAGCACAGATACGCAGTATTTT CASSLGLLADPSTDTQYF
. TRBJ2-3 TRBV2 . TGTGCCAGCAAATATTCCGGGGAGCGAGATACGCAGTATTTT CASKYSGERDTQYF
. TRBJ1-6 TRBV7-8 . TGTGCCAGCAGCTCAACAGGGAGCTCCTATAATTCACCCCTCCACTTT CASSSTGSSYNSPLHF
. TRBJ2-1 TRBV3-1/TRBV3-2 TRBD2 TGTGCCAGCAGCCGGACTAGCGGGGTCAATGAGCAGTTCTTC CASSRTSGVNEQFF
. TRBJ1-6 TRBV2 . TGTGCCAGCAGTGAAATCGGACTTTTCAATTCACCCCTCCACTTT CASSEIGLFNSPLHF
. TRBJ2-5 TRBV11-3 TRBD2 TGTGCCAGCAGCTCGAGCCGGCGGACTAGCCCCGTGTGGCCCCAGTACTTC CASSSSRRTSPVWPQYF
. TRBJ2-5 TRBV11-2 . TGTGCCAGCAGCTGGGTAACAGGAAGCCCACAAGAGACCCAGTACTTC CASSWVTGSPQETQYF
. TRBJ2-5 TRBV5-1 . TGCGCCAGCAGCTCCGACACCCAAGAGACCCAGTACTTC CASSSDTQETQYF
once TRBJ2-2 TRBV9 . TGTGCCAGCCAGGGGGGAAACACCGGGGAGCTGTTTTTT CASQGGNTGELFF
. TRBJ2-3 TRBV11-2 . TGTGCCAGCAGCTTAGGTGTGACTAATACAGATACGCAGTATTTT CASSLGVTNTDTQYF
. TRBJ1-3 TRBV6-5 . TGTGCCAGCAGTTACGGGCAGTTCTCTGGAAACACCATATATTTT CASSYGQFSGNTIYF
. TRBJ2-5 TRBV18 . TGTGCCAGCTCACCATCATTTTACAAGACCCAGTACTTC CASSPSFYKTQYF
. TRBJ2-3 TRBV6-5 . TGTGCCAGCAGGCTAGCCGCTAGCACAGATACGCAGTATTTT CASRLAASTDTQYF
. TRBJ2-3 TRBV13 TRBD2 TGTGCCAGCAGCTGCTTGAGGGACGGGGGGGGCACAGATACGCAGTATTTT CASSCLRDGGGTDTQYF
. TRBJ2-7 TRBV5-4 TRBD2 TGTGCCAGCAGCCGGGGGACTAGCGGGGGATCCTACGAGCAGTACTTC CASSRGTSGGSYEQYF
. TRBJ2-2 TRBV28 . TGTGCCAGCAGTTATCTGCCAGGGCGGACGAACACCGGGGAGCTGTTTTTT CASSYLPGRTNTGELFF
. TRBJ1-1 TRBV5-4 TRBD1 TGTGCCAGCAGCATCACAGGGGGGGACACTGAAGCTTTCTTT CASSITGGDTEAFF
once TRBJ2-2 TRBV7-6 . TGTGCCAGCAGCTCCTCCGGAGGGGGCTGGGTCGGGGAGCTGTTTTTT CASSSSGGGWVGELFF
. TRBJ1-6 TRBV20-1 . TGCAGTGCTGCCCCCACAGGGTTTCTCCACTTT CSAAPTGFLHF
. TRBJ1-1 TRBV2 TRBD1 TGTGCCAGCAGTTCCGAGGGCAGGGGGCGACGGGGCACTGAAGCTTTCTTT CASSSEGRGRRGTEAFF
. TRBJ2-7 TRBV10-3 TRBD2 TGTGCCATCAGTGAGTCGTCGGCGGGGGAGAAGAACGAGCAGTACTTC CAISESSAGEKNEQYF
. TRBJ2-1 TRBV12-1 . TGTGCCAGCAGCTTTTCGGGACAATCGTCCTACAATGAGCAGTTCTTC CASSFSGQSSYNEQFF
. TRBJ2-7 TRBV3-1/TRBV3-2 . TGTGCCAGCAGCCTCCGACCCGGGAGCTCCTACGAGCAGTACTTC CASSLRPGSSYEQYF
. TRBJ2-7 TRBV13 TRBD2 TGTGCCAGCAGCCCCGGGACTAGCGAGGTCTTTAGGCAGTACTTC CASSPGTSEVFRQYF
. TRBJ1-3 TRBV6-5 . TGTGCCAGCGGTATAGGGGGCTCTGGAAACACCATATATTTT CASGIGGSGNTIYF
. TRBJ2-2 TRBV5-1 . TGCGCCAGCAGCTTGGTCGAGGGTCCCACCGGGGAGCTGTTTTTT CASSLVEGPTGELFF
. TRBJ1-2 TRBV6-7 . TGTGCCAGCAGTTACCCCAAACGTCGGAGGGATGGCTACACCTTC CASSYPKRRRDGYTF
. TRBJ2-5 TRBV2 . TGTGCCAGCAGGAACGCCCTTAAGGGCAGGGTAACGCAAGAGACCCAGTACTTC CASRNALKGRVTQETQYF
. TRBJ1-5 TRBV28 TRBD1 TGTGCCAGCAGAGAGGCAGGGGGCCTAATCAATCAGCCCCAGCATTTT CASREAGGLINQPQHF
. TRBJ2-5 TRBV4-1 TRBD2 TGCGCCAGCAGCCAAGATCGGGCTAGCGGGGGGGCCAGTAGAGAGACCCAGTACTTC CASSQDRASGGASRETQYF
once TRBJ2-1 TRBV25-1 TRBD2 TGTGCCAGCAGTGAATTCCTAGCGGGGGGACACAATGAGCAGTTCTTC CASSEFLAGGHNEQFF
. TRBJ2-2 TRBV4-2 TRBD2 TGTGCCAGCAGCCCCGCGGGACTAGCGGGGGTTTCCGGGGAGCTGTTTTTT CASSPAGLAGVSGELFF
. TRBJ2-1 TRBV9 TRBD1 TGTGCCAGCAGCCCGACAGGGCAAAGGGACAATGAGCAGTTCTTC CASSPTGQRDNEQFF
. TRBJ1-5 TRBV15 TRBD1 TGTGCCACCAGCGGGGGACAGGGCCCACAGCGGCCCCAGCATTTT CATSGGQGPQRPQHF